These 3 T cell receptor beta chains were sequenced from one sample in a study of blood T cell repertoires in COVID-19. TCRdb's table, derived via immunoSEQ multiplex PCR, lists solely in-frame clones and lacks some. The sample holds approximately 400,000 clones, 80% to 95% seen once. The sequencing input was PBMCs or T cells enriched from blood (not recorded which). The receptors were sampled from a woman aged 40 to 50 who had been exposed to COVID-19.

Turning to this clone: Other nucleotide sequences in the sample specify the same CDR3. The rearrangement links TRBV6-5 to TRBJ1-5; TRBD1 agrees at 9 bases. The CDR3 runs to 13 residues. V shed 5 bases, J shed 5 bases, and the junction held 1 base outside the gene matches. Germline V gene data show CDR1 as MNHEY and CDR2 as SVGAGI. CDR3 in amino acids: CASSRDRDQPQHF. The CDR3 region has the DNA TGTGCCAGCAGTCGGGACAGGGATCAGCCCCAGCATTTT.

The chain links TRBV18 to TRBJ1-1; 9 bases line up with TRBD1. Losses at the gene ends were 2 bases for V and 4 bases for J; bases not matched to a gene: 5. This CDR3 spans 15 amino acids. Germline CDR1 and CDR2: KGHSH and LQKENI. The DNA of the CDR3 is TGTGCCAGCTCACCATGGACAGGGGAACCCACTGAAGCTTTCTTT. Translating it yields CASSPWTGEPTEAFF.

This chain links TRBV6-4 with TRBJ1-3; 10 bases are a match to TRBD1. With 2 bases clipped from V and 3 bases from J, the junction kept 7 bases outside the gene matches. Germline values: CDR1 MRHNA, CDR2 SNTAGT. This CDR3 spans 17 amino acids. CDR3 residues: CASSDRQGAPYGNTIYF. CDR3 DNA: TGTGCCAGCAGTGACAGACAGGGGGCGCCTTATGGAAACACCATATATTTT.